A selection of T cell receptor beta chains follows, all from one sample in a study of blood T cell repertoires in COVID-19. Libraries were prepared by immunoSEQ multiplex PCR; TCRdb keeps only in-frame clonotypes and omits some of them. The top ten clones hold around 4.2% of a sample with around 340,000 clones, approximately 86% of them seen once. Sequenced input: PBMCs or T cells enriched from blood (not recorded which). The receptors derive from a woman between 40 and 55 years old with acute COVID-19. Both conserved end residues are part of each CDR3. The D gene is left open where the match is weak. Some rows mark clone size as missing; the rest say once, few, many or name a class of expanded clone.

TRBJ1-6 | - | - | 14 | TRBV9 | TGTGCCAGCAGCGCCGGACAATATAATTCACCCCTCCACTTT | CASSAGQYNSPLHF
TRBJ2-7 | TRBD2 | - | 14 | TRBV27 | TGTGCCAGCAGACAAGGGACTAGGAGGTACGAGCAGTACTTC | CASRQGTRRYEQYF
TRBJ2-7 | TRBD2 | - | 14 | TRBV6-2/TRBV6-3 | TGTGCCAGCAGCTTAATAGCGGGGGCCGCTGGGCAGTACTTC | CASSLIAGAAGQYF
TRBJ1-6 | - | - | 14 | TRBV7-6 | TGTGCCAGCAGCTTAGGACAGCATAATTCACCCCTCCACTTT | CASSLGQHNSPLHF
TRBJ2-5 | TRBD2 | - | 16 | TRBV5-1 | TGCGCCAGCAGCTTTGGAGGACTAGCGGGAAAAGAGACCCAGTACTTC | CASSFGGLAGKETQYF
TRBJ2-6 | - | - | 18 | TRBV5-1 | TGCGCCAGCAGCTTGGTGAGAGCTGCTTACTCTGGGGCCAACGTCCTGACTTTC | CASSLVRAAYSGANVLTF
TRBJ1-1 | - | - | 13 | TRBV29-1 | TGCAGCGTCGCTTTGTCAGGGGACACTGAAGCTTTCTTT | CSVALSGDTEAFF
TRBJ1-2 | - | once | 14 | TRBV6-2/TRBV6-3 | TGTGCCAGCAGTTACAAACAGAATAACTATGGCTACACCTTC | CASSYKQNNYGYTF
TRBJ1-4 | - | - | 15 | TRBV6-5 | TGTGCCAGCAGTTACTCGCGGGTAACTAATGAAAAACTGTTTTTT | CASSYSRVTNEKLFF
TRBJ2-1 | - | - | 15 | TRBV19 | TGTGCCAGTAGTATGGACGAGGGGGCCTACAATGAGCAGTTCTTC | CASSMDEGAYNEQFF
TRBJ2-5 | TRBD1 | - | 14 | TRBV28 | TGTGCCAGCAGCTTGACAGGGGGCAAAGAGACCCAGTACTTC | CASSLTGGKETQYF
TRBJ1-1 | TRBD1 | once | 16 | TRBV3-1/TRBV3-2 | TGTGCCAGCAGCCAAGAAAGGGTGACAGGGGACACTGAAGCTTTCTTT | CASSQERVTGDTEAFF
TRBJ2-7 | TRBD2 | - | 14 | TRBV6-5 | TGTGCCAGCAGTCCTTCATGGGGGGGTTCCGAGCAGTACTTC | CASSPSWGGSEQYF
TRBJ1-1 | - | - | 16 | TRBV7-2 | TGTGCCAGCAGCCCCCTGGGAACAGGGATGAACACTGAAGCTTTCTTT | CASSPLGTGMNTEAFF
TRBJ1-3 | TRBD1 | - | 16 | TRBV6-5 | TGTGCCAGCAGTTCGGACAGGGGTCGCTCTGGAAACACCATATATTTT | CASSSDRGRSGNTIYF
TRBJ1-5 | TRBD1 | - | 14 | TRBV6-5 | TGTGCCAGCAGTCCGCCGGGACAGAATCAGCCCCAGCATTTT | CASSPPGQNQPQHF
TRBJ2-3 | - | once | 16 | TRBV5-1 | TGCGCCAGCAGCTACACGGGGTTGACTAGCACAGATACGCAGTATTTT | CASSYTGLTSTDTQYF
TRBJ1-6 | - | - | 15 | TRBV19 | TGTGCCAGTAGTATAGTGGGCAGAGTAAATTCACCCCTCCACTTT | CASSIVGRVNSPLHF
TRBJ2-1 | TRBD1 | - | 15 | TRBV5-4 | TGTGCCACCGCGAACCCCCGGGACAGGGTCGGTGAGCAGTTCTTC | CATANPRDRVGEQFF
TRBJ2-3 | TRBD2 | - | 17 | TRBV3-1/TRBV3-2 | TGTGCCAGCAGCCGAAAAACGAGGACTAGCGCCACAGATACGCAGTATTTT | CASSRKTRTSATDTQYF
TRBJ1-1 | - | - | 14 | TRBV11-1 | TGTGCCAGCAGCCCGACGGCAGGTACGCTTGGGGCTTTCTTT | CASSPTAGTLGAFF
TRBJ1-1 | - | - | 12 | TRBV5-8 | TGTGCCAGCAGCTTGGAGGGAGCTGAAGCTTTCTTT | CASSLEGAEAFF
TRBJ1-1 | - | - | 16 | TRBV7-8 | TGTGCCAGCAGCTTAGTGTTTCCGGGAAAAAACACTGAAGCTTTCTTT | CASSLVFPGKNTEAFF
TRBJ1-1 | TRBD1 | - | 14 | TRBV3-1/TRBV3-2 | TGTGCCAGCAGCCAAGTAGAGGGGGCGACTGAAGCTTTCTTT | CASSQVEGATEAFF
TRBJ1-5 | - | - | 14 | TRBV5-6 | TGTGCCAGCAGCCCCGGACTGGGTGAAAAGCCCCAGCATTTT | CASSPGLGEKPQHF
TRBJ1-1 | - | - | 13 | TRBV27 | TGTGCCAGCAGTTCTCGCGCAGGGGCGCAAGCTTTCTTT | CASSSRAGAQAFF
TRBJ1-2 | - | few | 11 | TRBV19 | TGTGCCAGTTACAGGGACTATGGCTACACCTTC | CASYRDYGYTF
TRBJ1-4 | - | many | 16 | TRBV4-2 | TGTGCCAGCAGCCAAGGATGGGCAGGGAATAATGAAAAACTGTTTTTT | CASSQGWAGNNEKLFF
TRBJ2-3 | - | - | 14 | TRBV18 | TGTGCCAGCTCACCTCAGGGGCCTGGGGATACGCAGTATTTT | CASSPQGPGDTQYF
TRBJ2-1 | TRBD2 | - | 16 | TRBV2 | TGTGCCAGCTCCAGCCCGGGACTAGAGTTAGGCAATGAGCAGTTCTTC | CASSSPGLELGNEQFF
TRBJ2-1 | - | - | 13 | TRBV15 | TGTGCCACCAGCAGTGATCTAGCTTCTGAGCAGTTCTTC | CATSSDLASEQFF
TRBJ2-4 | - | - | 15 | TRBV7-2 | TGTGCCAGCAGCTTAAGGGGCGGCGGCGGAAACATTCAGTACTTC | CASSLRGGGGNIQYF
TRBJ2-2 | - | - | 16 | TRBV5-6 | TGTGCCAGCAGCCCCATGGGGGGAGACCACACCGGGGAGCTGTTTTTT | CASSPMGGDHTGELFF
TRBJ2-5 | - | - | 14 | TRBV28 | TGTGCCAGCAAAAGCGGAGCAAGCCAAGAGACCCAGTACTTC | CASKSGASQETQYF
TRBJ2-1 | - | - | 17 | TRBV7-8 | TGTGCCAGCAGCTTAGCGAGTCGGGGGGCTCGCGACAATGAGCAGTTCTTC | CASSLASRGARDNEQFF
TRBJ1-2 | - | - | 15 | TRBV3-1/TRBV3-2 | TGTGCCAGCAGTTACGGGACACAGGGTATGGACGGCTACACCTTC | CASSYGTQGMDGYTF
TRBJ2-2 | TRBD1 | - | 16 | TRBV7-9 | TGTGCCAGCAGCTTAAGTGGGACAGGGGTGACCGGGGAGCTGTTTTTT | CASSLSGTGVTGELFF
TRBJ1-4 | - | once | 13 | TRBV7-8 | TGTGCCAGCAGCTTATCCCAGGGTGAAAAACTGTTTTTT | CASSLSQGEKLFF
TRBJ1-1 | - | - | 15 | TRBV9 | TGTGCCAGCAGCCCCGGACAGACCGGGAACACTGAAGCTTTCTTT | CASSPGQTGNTEAFF
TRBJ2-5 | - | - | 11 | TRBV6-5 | TGTGCCAGCAGTCACAGGGAGACCCAGTACTTC | CASSHRETQYF
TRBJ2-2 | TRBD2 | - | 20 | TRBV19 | TGTGCCACCAGACTGTTTACGACTAGCGGGGACGCAGCGAACACCGGGGAGCTGTTTTTT | CATRLFTTSGDAANTGELFF
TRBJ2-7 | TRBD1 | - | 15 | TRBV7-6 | TGTGCCAGCAGCTTAGAAGCAAGGACAGGGAACGAGCAGTACTTC | CASSLEARTGNEQYF
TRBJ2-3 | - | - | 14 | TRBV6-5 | TGTGCCAGCAGTCTTGATGGAGGCGCAGATACGCAGTATTTT | CASSLDGGADTQYF
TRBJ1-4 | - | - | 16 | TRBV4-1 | TGCGCCAGCAGCCAAGAGGGGGGTAGGGTGTTTGAAAAACTGTTTTTT | CASSQEGGRVFEKLFF
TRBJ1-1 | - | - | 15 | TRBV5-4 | TGTGCCAGCAGCCAGGCCCTAGGGGGAATCACTGAAGCTTTCTTT | CASSQALGGITEAFF
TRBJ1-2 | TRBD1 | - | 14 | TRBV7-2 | TGTGCCAGCAGTCCGACAGGGGGCGGCTATGGCTACACCTTC | CASSPTGGGYGYTF
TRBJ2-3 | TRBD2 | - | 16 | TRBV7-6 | TGTGCCAGCAGCTTAGTAGCGGGGGGCCTTACAGATACGCAGTATTTT | CASSLVAGGLTDTQYF
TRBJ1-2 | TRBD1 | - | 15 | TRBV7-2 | TGTGCCAGCAGCTCGACCGGGACAGGGTTGTTTGGCTACACCTTC | CASSSTGTGLFGYTF
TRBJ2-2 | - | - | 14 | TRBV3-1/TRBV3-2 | TGTGCCAGCAGCCAATCTCCGGACACCGGGGAGCTGTTTTTT | CASSQSPDTGELFF
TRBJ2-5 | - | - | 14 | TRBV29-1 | TGCAGCGTACGACCCACAGGGGCGGGGGAGACCCAGTACTTC | CSVRPTGAGETQYF
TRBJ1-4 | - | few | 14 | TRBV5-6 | TGTGCCAGCAGCTTGGACAGCCGAAATGAAAAACTGTTTTTT | CASSLDSRNEKLFF
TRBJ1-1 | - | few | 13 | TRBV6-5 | TGTGCCAGCAGTTTGGCGGACAGCTTTGAAGCTTTCTTT | CASSLADSFEAFF
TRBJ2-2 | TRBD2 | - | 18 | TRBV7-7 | TGTGCTAGCAGCCCTAGGCCGGGGGGACTCCTGAACACCGGGGAGCTGTTTTTT | CASSPRPGGLLNTGELFF
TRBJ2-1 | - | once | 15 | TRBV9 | TGTGCCAGCAGCGTAGGGGCAGGGGCTGGAAATGAGCAGTTCTTC | CASSVGAGAGNEQFF
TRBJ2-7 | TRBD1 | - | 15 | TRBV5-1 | TGCGCCACCGGGACAGGATTGACCGAAACCTACGAGCAGTACTTC | CATGTGLTETYEQYF
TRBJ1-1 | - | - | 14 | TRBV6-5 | TGTGCCAGCAGGGTCCAGACAGGGAACACTGAAGCTTTCTTT | CASRVQTGNTEAFF
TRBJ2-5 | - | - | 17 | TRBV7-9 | TGTGCCAGCAGCTTTGAGCACTTACAGGGGGGGCCAGAGACCCAGTACTTC | CASSFEHLQGGPETQYF